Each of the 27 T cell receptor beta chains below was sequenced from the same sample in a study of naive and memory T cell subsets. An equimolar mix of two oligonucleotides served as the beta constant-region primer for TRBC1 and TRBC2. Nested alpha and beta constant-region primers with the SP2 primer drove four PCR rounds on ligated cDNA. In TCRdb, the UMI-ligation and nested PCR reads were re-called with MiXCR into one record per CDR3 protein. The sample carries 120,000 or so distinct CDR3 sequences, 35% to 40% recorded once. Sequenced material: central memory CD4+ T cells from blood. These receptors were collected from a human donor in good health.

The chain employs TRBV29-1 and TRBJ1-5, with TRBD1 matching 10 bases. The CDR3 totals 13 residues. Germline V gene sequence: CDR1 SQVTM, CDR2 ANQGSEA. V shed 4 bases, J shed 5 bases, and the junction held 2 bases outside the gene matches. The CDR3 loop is CSVGGTGDQPQHF. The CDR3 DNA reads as TGCAGCGTTGGTGGGACAGGGGATCAGCCCCAGCATTTT.

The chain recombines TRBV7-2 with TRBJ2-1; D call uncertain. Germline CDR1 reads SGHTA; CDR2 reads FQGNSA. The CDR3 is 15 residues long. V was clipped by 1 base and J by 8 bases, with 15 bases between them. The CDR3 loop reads CASSLVGWRVDEQFF. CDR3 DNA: TGTGCCAGCAGCTTAGTTGGCTGGAGAGTTGATGAGCAGTTCTTC.

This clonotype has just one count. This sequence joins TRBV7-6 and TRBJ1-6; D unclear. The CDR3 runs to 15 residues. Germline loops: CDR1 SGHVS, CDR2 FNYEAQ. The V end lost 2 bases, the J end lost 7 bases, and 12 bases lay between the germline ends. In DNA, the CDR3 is TGTGCCAGCAGCTTATTGGGAGGAATGAATTCACCCCTCCACTTT. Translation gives CASSLLGGMNSPLHF. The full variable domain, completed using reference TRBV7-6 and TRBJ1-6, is GAGVSQSPRYKVTKRGQDVALRCDPISGHVSLYWYRQALGQGPEFLTYFNYEAQQDKSGLPNDRFSAERPEGSISTLTIQRTEQRDSAMYRCASSLLGGMNSPLHFGNGTRLTVT.

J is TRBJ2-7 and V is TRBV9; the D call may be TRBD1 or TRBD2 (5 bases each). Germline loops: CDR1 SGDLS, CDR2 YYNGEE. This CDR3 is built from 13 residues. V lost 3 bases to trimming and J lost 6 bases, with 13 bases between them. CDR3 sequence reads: CASSAGLGLEQYF. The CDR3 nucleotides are TGTGCCAGCAGCGCGGGGCTTGGGCTCGAGCAGTACTTC.

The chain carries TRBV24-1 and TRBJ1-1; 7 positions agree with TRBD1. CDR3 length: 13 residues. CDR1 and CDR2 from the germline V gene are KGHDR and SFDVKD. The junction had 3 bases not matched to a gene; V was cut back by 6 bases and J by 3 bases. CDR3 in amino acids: CATSKGTDTEAFF. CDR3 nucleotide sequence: TGTGCCACCAGTAAGGGGACAGACACTGAAGCTTTCTTT.

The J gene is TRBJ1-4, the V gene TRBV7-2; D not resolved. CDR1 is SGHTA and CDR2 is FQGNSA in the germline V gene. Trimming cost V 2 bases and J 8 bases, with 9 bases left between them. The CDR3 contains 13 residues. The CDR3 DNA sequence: TGTGCCAGCAGCTTAAATTTAAGGGAAAAACTGTTTTTT. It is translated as CASSLNLREKLFF.

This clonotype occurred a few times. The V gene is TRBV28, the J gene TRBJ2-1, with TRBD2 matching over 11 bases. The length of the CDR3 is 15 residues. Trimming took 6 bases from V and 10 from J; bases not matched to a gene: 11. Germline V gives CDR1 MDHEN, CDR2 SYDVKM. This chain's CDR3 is CASRPRTSGSGEQFF. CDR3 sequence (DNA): TGTGCCAGCAGACCTCGAACTAGCGGGAGCGGCGAGCAGTTCTTC.

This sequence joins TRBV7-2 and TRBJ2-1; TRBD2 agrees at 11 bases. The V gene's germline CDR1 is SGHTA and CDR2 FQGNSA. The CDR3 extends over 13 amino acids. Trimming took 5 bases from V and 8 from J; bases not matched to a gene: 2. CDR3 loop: CASSRTSGYEQFF. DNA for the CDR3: TGTGCCAGCAGCAGGACTAGCGGGTATGAGCAGTTCTTC.

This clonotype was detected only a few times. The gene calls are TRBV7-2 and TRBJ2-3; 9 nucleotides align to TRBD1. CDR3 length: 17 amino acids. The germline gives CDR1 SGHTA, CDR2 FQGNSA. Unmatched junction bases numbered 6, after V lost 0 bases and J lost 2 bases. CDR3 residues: CASSLAGQGRITDTQYF. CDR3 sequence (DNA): TGTGCCAGCAGCTTAGCCGGACAGGGGCGGATCACAGATACGCAGTATTTT.

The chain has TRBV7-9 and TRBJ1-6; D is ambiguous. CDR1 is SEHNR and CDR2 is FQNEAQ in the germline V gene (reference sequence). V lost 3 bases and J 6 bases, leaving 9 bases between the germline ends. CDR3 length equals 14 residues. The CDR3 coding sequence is TGTGCCAGCAGCTTTGGCAGGAGTAATTCACCCCTCCACTTT. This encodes CASSFGRSNSPLHF.

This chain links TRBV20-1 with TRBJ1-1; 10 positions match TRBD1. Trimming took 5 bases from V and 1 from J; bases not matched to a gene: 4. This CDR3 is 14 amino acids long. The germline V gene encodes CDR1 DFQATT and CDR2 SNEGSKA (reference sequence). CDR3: CSARTGGGNTEAFF. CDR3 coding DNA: TGCAGTGCTCGGACAGGGGGAGGGAACACTGAAGCTTTCTTT.

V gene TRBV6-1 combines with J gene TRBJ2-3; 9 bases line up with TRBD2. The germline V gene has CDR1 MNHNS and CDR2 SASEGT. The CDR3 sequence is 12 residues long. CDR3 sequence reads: CAIAGDTDTQYF. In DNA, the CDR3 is TGTGCTATAGCGGGGGACACAGATACGCAGTATTTT.

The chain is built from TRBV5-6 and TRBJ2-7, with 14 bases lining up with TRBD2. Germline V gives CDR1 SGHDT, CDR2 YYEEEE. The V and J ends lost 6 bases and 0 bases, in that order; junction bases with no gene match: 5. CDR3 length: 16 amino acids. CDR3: CASTGTSGRASYEQYF. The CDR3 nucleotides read TGTGCCAGCACGGGGACTAGCGGGAGAGCCTCCTACGAGCAGTACTTC.

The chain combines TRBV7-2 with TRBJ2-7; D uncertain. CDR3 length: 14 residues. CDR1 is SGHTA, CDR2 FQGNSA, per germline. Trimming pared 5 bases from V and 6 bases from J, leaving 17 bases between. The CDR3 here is CASSPDMSNTEQYF. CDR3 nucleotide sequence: TGTGCCAGCAGCCCAGACATGTCCAATACCGAGCAGTACTTC.

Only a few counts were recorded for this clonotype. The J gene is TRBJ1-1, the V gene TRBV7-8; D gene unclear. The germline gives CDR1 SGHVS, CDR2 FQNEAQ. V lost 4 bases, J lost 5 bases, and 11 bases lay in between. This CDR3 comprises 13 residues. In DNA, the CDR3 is TGTGCCAGCAGCTCCACCCGGGTTACTGAAGCTTTCTTT. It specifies CASSSTRVTEAFF.

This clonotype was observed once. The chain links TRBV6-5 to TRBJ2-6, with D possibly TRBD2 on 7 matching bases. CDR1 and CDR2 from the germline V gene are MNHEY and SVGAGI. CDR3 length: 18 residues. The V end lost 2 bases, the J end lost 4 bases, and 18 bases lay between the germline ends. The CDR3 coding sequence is TGTGCCAGCAGTTACCTCATGGGGGGGGGCGCCGGGGCCAACGTCCTGACTTTC. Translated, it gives CASSYLMGGGAGANVLTF.

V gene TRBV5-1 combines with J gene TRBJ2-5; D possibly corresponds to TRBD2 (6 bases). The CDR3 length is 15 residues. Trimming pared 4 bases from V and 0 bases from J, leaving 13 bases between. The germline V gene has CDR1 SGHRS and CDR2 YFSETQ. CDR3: CASSQKRVYQETQYF. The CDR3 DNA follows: TGCGCCAGCAGCCAAAAGCGGGTCTACCAAGAGACCCAGTACTTC.

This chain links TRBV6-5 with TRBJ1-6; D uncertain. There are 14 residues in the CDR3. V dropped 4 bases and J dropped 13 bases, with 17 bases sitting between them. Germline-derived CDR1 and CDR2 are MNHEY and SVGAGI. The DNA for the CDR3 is TGTGCCAGCAGTTCATATGGCTACGTGCGGCCCCTCCACTTT. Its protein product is CASSSYGYVRPLHF.

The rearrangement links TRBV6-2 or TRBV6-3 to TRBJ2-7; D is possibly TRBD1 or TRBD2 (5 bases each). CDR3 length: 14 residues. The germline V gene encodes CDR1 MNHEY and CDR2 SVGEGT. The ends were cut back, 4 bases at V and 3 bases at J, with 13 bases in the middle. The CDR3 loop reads CASSSSGTVYEQYF. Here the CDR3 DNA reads TGTGCCAGCAGTTCGTCCGGGACCGTCTACGAGCAGTACTTC.

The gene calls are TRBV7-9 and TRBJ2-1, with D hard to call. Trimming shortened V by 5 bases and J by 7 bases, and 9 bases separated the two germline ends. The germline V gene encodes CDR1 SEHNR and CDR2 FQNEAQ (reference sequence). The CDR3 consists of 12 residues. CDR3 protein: CASSPMGNEQFF. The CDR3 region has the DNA TGTGCCAGCAGCCCTATGGGGAATGAGCAGTTCTTC.

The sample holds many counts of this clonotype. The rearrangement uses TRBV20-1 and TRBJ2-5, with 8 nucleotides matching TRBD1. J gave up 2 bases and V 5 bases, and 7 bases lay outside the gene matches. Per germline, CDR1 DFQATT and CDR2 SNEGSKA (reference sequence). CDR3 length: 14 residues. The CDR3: CSAQTQGVQETQYF. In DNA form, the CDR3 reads TGCAGTGCTCAGACACAGGGGGTTCAAGAGACCCAGTACTTC.

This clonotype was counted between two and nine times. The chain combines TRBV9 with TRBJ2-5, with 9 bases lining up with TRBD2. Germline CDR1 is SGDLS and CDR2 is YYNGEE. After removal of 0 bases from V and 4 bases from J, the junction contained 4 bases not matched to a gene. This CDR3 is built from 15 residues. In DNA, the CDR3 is TGTGCCAGCAGCGTAGGGCTAGCGGGACTAGAGACCCAGTACTTC. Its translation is CASSVGLAGLETQYF. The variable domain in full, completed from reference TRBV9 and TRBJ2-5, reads DSGVTQTPKHLITATGQRVTLRCSPRSGDLSVYWYQQSLDQGLQFLIQYYNGEERAKGNILERFSAQQFPDLHSELNLSSLELGDSALYFCASSVGLAGLETQYFGPGTRLLVL.

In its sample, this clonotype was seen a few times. Here the CDR3 DNA reads TGCAGCGTTGGAAGCGGTTCTAACACAGATACGCAGTATTTT. Translated, it gives CSVGSGSNTDTQYF. This chain connects TRBV29-1 to TRBJ2-3, with D tentatively TRBD2 (5 bases). V shed 4 bases and J shed 2 bases, with 13 bases lying between them. The CDR3 contains 14 residues. Germline CDR1 is SQVTM and CDR2 is ANQGSEA.

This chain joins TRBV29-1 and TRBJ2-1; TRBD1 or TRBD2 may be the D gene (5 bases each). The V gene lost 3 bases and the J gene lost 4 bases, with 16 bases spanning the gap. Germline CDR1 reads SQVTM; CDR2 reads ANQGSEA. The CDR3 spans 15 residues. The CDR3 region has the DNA TGCAGCGTTGACACCGGGACCAGAGAATACAATGAGCAGTTCTTC. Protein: CSVDTGTREYNEQFF.

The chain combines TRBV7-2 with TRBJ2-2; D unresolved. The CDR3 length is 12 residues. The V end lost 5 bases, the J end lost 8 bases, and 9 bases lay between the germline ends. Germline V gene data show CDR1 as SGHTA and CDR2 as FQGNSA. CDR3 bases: TGTGCCAGCAGCCCCTTTGAAGGGGAGCTGTTTTTT. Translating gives CASSPFEGELFF.

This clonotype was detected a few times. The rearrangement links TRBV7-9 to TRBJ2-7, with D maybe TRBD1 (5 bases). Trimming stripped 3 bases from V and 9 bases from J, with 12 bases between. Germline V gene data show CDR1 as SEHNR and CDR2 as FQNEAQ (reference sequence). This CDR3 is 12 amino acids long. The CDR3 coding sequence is TGTGCCAGCAGCTTGCTGGACAAGCGGCAGTACTTC. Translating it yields CASSLLDKRQYF.

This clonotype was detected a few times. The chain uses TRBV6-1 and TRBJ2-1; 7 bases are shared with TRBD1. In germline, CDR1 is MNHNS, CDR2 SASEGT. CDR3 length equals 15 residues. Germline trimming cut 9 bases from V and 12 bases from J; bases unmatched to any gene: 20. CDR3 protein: CASIPGTVPTMTQFF. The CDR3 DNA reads TGTGCCAGTATCCCCGGGACAGTGCCTACAATGACGCAGTTCTTC.